This entry lists 23 T cell receptor beta chains sequenced from one sample in a study of T cell responses to AZD1222 COVID-19 vaccine. The assay was immunoSEQ multiplex PCR, and TCRdb's table has in-frame clones only and misses some. The table shows 150,000 or so clones, with over 85% occurring only once. This material consisted of peripheral blood, taken on day 0 of AZD1222 vaccination. These receptors were obtained from an adult in good health.

The gene calls are TRBV5-1 and TRBJ2-7; 10 positions agree with TRBD2. Trimming at V came to 2 bases and at J to 3 bases, leaving 2 bases not matched to a gene. The CDR3 length is 14 residues. Germline lookup yields CDR1 SGHRS and CDR2 YFSETQ. CDR3 sequence: CASSFEREGYEQYF. DNA of the CDR3: TGCGCCAGCAGCTTCGAGCGGGAGGGCTACGAGCAGTACTTC.

The chain couples TRBV27 to TRBJ1-1; D is undetermined. Germline CDR1 reads MNHEY; CDR2 reads SMNVEV (reference sequence). V was clipped by 5 bases and J by 3 bases, with 13 bases between them. The CDR3 runs to 14 residues. The CDR3 DNA reads TGTGCCAGCAGTCCTGGGCAATGGGACACTGAAGCTTTCTTT. It specifies CASSPGQWDTEAFF.

The CDR3 nucleotides are TGTGCCAGCAGTGAAATGAAGACCCAGTACTTC. Its protein product is CASSEMKTQYF. The chain combines TRBV6-1 with TRBJ2-5; no clear D gene. Germline loops: CDR1 MNHNS, CDR2 SASEGT. The germline V and J ends were trimmed by 2 bases and 6 bases, with 4 bases remaining between them. The CDR3 runs to 11 residues.

The CDR3 spells CASSQDIGTDTQYF. In DNA, the CDR3 is TGTGCCAGCAGCCAAGACATTGGCACAGATACGCAGTATTTT. The chain is built from TRBV3-1 (or the pseudogene TRBV3-2) and TRBJ2-3; D is unclear. CDR1 is LGHDT, CDR2 YNNKEL, per germline (reference sequence). With 0 bases removed from V and 1 base from J, the gap between germline ends came to 5 bases. This CDR3 has 14 residues.

The chain links TRBV24-1 to TRBJ2-2, with D maybe TRBD2 (6 bases). The CDR3 loop spans 14 amino acids. Germline CDR1 and CDR2: KGHDR and SFDVKD. Deletions cut 9 bases from V and 5 bases from J, with 15 bases between. CDR3 coding DNA: TGTGCCACCGGGGGGACGGTAGAAACCGGGGAGCTGTTTTTT. Its protein is CATGGTVETGELFF.

The rearrangement links TRBV28 to TRBJ1-1; unclear D gene. The ends were cut back, 8 bases at V and 7 bases at J, with 14 bases in the middle. Germline lookup yields CDR1 MDHEN and CDR2 SYDVKM. The CDR3 loop spans 12 amino acids. CDR3 region: CASRFEEGEAFF. The CDR3 nucleotides read TGTGCCAGCCGATTCGAGGAGGGTGAAGCTTTCTTT.

CDR3 region: CASSLDPQTYEQYF. The CDR3 coding sequence is TGCGCCAGCAGCTTAGACCCCCAAACCTACGAGCAGTACTTC. This chain uses TRBV5-1 with TRBJ2-7; D is uncertain. V shed 2 bases and J shed 2 bases, with 11 bases lying between them. This CDR3 spans 14 amino acids. Germline CDR1 is SGHRS and CDR2 is YFSETQ.

The chain links TRBV18 to TRBJ2-5; a possible D gene is TRBD2 (5 bases). Trimming left V 11 bases short and J 2 bases short, with 12 bases between. This CDR3 comprises 12 residues. The germline V gene encodes CDR1 KGHSH and CDR2 LQKENI. CDR3 DNA sequence: TGTGCCTCCCGGGGAGTGCAAGAGACCCAGTACTTC. Protein sequence: CASRGVQETQYF.

The chain joins TRBV7-8 to TRBJ2-7; D unresolved. This CDR3 region has 14 residues. CDR1 and CDR2 (germline): SGHVS, FQNEAQ. With 2 bases removed from V and 3 bases from J, the gap between germline ends came to 11 bases. Here the CDR3 DNA reads TGTGCCAGCAGCTTATCCCTAGGAGACTACGAGCAGTACTTC. Translating gives CASSLSLGDYEQYF.

The V and J genes are TRBV18 and TRBJ1-5; no clear D gene. The CDR3 is made up of 16 amino acids. Trimming removed 6 bases at V and 0 bases at J, with 15 bases between. Per germline, CDR1 KGHSH and CDR2 LQKENI. The chain's CDR3 is CASSPRPPNSNQPQHF. CDR3 DNA sequence: TGTGCCAGCTCTCCCAGACCCCCGAATAGCAATCAGCCCCAGCATTTT.

The V gene is TRBV5-6, the J gene TRBJ2-3, with 7 bases lining up with TRBD2. J gave up 5 bases and V 0 bases, and 6 bases lay outside the gene matches. The CDR3 totals 15 residues. Germline assignment: CDR1 SGHDT and CDR2 YYEEEE. The CDR3 spells CASSLGAGRGDTQYF. CDR3 nucleotides: TGTGCCAGCAGCTTGGGAGCGGGGAGGGGAGATACGCAGTATTTT. Drawing the rest from reference TRBV5-6 and TRBJ2-3, the complete variable domain is DAGVTQSPTHLIKTRGQQVTLRCSPKSGHDTVSWYQQALGQGPQFIFQYYEEEERQRGNFPDRFSGHQFPNYSSELNVNALLLGDSALYLCASSLGAGRGDTQYFGPGTRLTVL.

The chain links TRBV5-1 to TRBJ1-3, with D tentatively TRBD1 (5 bases). Germline values: CDR1 SGHRS, CDR2 YFSETQ. CDR3 length equals 15 residues. V was cut by 0 bases and J by 0 bases, with 7 bases left in between. The CDR3 sequence is CASSLGGISGNTIYF. Written as DNA, the CDR3 is TGCGCCAGCAGCTTGGGGGGCATCTCTGGAAACACCATATATTTT.

For the CDR3, the DNA is TGTGCCAGCTCACCCGGGGGAGGTGACTCACCCCTCCACTTT. Translation: CASSPGGGDSPLHF. The V call is TRBV18, the J call TRBJ1-6; D is possibly TRBD1 (5 bases). The V end was cut by 3 bases, the J end by 10 bases, with 13 bases between. The CDR3 length is 14 residues. Per the germline V gene, CDR1 is KGHSH and CDR2 is LQKENI.

V usage is TRBV7-2 and J usage is TRBJ1-1, with D possibly being TRBD1 (6 bases). Trimming left V 7 bases short and J 1 base short, with 13 bases between. Germline values: CDR1 SGHTA, CDR2 FQGNSA. The CDR3 has 14 amino acids. This CDR3 is CASKLGGPNTEAFF. The CDR3 region has the DNA TGTGCCAGCAAATTAGGGGGACCGAACACTGAAGCTTTCTTT.

This clone was observed once. The chain joins TRBV12-3 or TRBV12-4 to TRBJ1-2; D gene uncertain. The CDR3 runs 13 residues. Trimming removed 0 bases at V and 6 bases at J, with 8 bases between. CDR3 amino acids: CASSLADSDGYTF. CDR3 in DNA: TGTGCCAGCAGTTTAGCGGACTCGGATGGCTACACCTTC.

This chain joins TRBV24-1 and TRBJ2-5, with D hard to call. This CDR3 region has 13 residues. Germline lookup yields CDR1 KGHDR and CDR2 SFDVKD. The V end was cut by 2 bases, the J end by 1 base, with 4 bases between. CDR3 nucleotides: TGTGCCACCAGTGATTCGGTCCAAGAGACCCAGTACTTC. Amino acid sequence: CATSDSVQETQYF.

The chain recombines TRBV30 with TRBJ1-5; unclear D gene. The CDR3 loop spans 13 amino acids. V lost 1 base and J 7 bases, leaving 11 bases between the germline ends. Germline V gene sequence: CDR1 GTSNPN, CDR2 SVGIG (reference sequence). The CDR3 is CAWSGQAKQPQHF. The CDR3 DNA sequence: TGTGCCTGGAGTGGCCAGGCTAAGCAGCCCCAGCATTTT.

The rearrangement links TRBV19 to TRBJ1-1, with unresolved D. Per the germline V gene, CDR1 is LNHDA and CDR2 is SQIVND (reference sequence). V dropped 6 bases and J dropped 4 bases, with 6 bases sitting between them. The CDR3 runs to 11 residues. The CDR3 DNA follows: TGTGCCAGTAGAAGGTCCACTGAAGCTTTCTTT. Its protein product is CASRRSTEAFF.

The chain recombines TRBV27 with TRBJ1-6, with D uncertain. V shed 6 bases and J shed 9 bases, with 18 bases lying between them. From germline, CDR1 is MNHEY and CDR2 SMNVEV (reference sequence). The CDR3 extends over 15 amino acids. CDR3 coding DNA: TGTGCCAGCAGCCTAAACACGGATGGAATTTCACCCCTCCACTTT. This encodes CASSLNTDGISPLHF.

The chain links TRBV2 to TRBJ1-5; no clear D gene. Trimming left V 7 bases short and J 4 bases short, with 11 bases between. The germline CDR1 and CDR2 sequences are SNHLY and FYNNEI. This CDR3 region has 13 residues. For the CDR3, the DNA is TGTGCCAGCAAGTCGCAGAATAATCAGCCCCAGCATTTT. Its protein product is CASKSQNNQPQHF.

The genes are TRBV5-1 and TRBJ2-7, with TRBD2 matching 12 bases. V shed 4 bases and J 1 base; nucleotides not matched to a gene: 6. Germline V gene sequence: CDR1 SGHRS, CDR2 YFSETQ. The CDR3 is 16 residues long. This chain's CDR3 is CASSETSGSRSYEQYF. CDR3 nucleotide sequence: TGCGCCAGCAGCGAGACTAGCGGGAGTAGGTCCTACGAGCAGTACTTC.

The rearrangement joins TRBV4-1 to TRBJ2-1; D remains unclear. Per germline, CDR1 MGHRA and CDR2 YSYEKL. This CDR3 is 16 amino acids long. Trimming removed 1 base at V and 0 bases at J, with 10 bases between. The CDR3 DNA reads as TGCGCCAGCAGCCAAGTCCCAGAACTCTCCTACAATGAGCAGTTCTTC. Protein: CASSQVPELSYNEQFF.

A few counts support this clone. The chain links TRBV12-3 or TRBV12-4 to TRBJ1-1; D not resolved. The germline V and J ends were trimmed by 7 bases and 3 bases, with 9 bases remaining between them. CDR3 length equals 12 residues. CDR3 amino acids: CASTRDHTEAFF. The DNA of the CDR3 is TGTGCCAGCACAAGAGATCACACTGAAGCTTTCTTT.